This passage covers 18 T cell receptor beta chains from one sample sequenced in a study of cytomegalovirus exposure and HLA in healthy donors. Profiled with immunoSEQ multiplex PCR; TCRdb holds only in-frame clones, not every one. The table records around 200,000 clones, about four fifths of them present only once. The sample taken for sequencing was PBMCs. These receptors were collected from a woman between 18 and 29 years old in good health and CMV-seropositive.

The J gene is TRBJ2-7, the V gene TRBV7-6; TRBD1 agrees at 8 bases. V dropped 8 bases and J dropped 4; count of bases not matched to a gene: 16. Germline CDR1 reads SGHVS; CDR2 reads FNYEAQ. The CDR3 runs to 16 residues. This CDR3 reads CASAKDSGTGDYEQYF. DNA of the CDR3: TGTGCCAGCGCCAAGGATAGTGGGACAGGCGATTACGAGCAGTACTTC.

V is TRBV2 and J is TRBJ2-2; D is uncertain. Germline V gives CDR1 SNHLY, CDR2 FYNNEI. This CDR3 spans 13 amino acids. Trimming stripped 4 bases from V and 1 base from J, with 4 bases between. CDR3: CASSVKNTGELFF. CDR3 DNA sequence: TGTGCCAGCAGTGTCAAGAACACCGGGGAGCTGTTTTTT.

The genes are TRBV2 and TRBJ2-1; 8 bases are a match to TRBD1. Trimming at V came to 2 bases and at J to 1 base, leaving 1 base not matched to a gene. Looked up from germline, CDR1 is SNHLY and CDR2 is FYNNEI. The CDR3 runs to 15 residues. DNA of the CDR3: TGTGCCAGCAGTGAACAGGGGGCTTCCTACAATGAGCAGTTCTTC. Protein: CASSEQGASYNEQFF.

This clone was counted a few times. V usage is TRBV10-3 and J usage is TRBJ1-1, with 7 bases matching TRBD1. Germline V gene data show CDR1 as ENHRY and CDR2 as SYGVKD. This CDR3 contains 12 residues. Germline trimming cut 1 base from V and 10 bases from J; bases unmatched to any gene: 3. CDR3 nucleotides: TGTGCCATCAGTGAGTGGTCAGGGGGAGCTTTCTTT. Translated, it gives CAISEWSGGAFF.

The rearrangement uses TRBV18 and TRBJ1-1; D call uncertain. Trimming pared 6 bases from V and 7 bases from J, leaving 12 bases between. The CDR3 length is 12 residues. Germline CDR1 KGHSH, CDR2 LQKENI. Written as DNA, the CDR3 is TGTGCCAGCTCGTCCAGCGACGGTGAAGCTTTCTTT. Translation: CASSSSDGEAFF. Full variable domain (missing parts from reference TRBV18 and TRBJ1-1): NAGVMQNPRHLVRRRGQEARLRCSPMKGHSHVYWYRQLPEEGLKFMVYLQKENIIDESGMPKERFSAEFPKEGPSILRIQQVVRGDSAAYFCASSSSDGEAFFGQGTRLTVV.

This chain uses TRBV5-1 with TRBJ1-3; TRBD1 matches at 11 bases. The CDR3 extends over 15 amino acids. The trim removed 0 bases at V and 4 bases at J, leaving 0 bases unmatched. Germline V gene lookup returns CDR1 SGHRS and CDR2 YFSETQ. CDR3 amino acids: CASSLGTGGGNTIYF. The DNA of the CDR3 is TGCGCCAGCAGCTTGGGGACAGGGGGCGGAAACACCATATATTTT.

CDR3 protein: CASSVQGYTGELFF. The CDR3 DNA follows: TGTGCCAGCAGCGTACAGGGGTACACCGGGGAGCTGTTTTTT. This chain connects TRBV7-3 to TRBJ2-2; 7 bases are a match to TRBD1. The length of the CDR3 is 14 residues. From germline, CDR1 is SGHTA and CDR2 FQGTGA. V was clipped by 5 bases and J by 3 bases; unmatched bases: 3.

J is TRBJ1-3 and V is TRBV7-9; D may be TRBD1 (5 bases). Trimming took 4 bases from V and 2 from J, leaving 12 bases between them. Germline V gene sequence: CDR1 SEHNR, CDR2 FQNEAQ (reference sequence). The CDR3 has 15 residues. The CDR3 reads CASSSGGGTGNTIYF. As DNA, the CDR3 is TGTGCCAGCAGCTCAGGCGGGGGGACTGGAAACACCATATATTTT.

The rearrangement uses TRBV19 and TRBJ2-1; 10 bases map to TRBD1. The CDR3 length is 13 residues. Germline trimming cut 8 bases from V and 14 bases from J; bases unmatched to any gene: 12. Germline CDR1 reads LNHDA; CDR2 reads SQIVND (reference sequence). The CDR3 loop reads CASSIGTGAWEFF. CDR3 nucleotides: TGTGCCAGTTCAATCGGGACAGGGGCCTGGGAGTTCTTC.

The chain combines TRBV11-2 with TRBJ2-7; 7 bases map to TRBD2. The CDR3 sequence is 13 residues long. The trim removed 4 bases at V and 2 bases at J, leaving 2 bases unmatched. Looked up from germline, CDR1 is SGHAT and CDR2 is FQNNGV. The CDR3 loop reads CASSSGGAYEQYF. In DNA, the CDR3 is TGTGCCAGCAGCTCGGGGGGAGCCTACGAGCAGTACTTC.

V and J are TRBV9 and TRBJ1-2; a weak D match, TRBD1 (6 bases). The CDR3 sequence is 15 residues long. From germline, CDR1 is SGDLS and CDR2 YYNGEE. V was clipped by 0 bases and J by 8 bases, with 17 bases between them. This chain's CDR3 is CASSVDPTGFLGYTF. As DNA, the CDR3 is TGTGCCAGCAGCGTAGACCCTACAGGGTTTCTAGGCTACACCTTC.

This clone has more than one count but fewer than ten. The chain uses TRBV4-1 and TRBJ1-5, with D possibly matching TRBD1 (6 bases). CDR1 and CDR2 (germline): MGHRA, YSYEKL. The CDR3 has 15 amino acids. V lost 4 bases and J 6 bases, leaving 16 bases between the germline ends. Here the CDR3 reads CASSPISQGIQPQHF. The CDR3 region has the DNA TGCGCCAGCAGCCCTATTTCACAGGGAATTCAGCCCCAGCATTTT.

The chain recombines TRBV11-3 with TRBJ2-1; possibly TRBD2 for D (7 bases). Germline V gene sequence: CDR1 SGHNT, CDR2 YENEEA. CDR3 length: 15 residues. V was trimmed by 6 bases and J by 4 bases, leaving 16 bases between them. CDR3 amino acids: CASSLRRGPYNEQFF. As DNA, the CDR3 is TGTGCCAGCAGTCTTCGGCGGGGGCCATACAATGAGCAGTTCTTC.

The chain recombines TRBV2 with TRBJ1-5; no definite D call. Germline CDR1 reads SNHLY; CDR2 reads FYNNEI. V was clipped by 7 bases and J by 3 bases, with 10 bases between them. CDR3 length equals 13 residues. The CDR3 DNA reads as TGTGCCAGCATGAATCAGTTCAATCAGCCCCAGCATTTT. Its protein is CASMNQFNQPQHF.

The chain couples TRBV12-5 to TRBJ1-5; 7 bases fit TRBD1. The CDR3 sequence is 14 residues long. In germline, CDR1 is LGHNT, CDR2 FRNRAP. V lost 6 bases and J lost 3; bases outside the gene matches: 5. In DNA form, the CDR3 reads TGTGCTAGTGGCACAGGGGTAAACAATCAGCCCCAGCATTTT. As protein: CASGTGVNNQPQHF.

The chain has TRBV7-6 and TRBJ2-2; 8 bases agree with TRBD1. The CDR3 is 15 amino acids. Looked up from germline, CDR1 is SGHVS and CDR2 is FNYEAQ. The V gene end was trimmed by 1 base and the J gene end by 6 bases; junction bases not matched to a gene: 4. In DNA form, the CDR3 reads TGTGCCAGCAGCTTAGGGACAGGGAAGGCCGGGGAGCTGTTTTTT. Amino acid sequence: CASSLGTGKAGELFF.

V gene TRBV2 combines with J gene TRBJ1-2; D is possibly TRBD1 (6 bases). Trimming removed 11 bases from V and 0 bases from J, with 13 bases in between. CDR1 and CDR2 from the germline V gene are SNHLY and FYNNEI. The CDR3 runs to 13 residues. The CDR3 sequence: CASRDTPNYGYTF. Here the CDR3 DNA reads TGTGCCTCCCGGGACACTCCTAACTATGGCTACACCTTC.

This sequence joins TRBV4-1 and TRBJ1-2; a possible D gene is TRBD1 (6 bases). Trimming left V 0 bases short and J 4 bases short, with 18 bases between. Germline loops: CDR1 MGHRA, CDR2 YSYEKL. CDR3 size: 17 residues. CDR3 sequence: CASSQDQGGGVFYGYTF. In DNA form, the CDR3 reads TGCGCCAGCAGCCAAGATCAAGGGGGGGGTGTGTTCTATGGCTACACCTTC.